Here is one TCR beta chain with its context. Antigen specificity is unknown. Germline V gene lookup returns CDR1 LNHNV and CDR2 YYDKDF (reference sequence). The CDR3 is 14 residues long. The V and J ends lost 0 bases and 4 bases respectively, with 10 bases between them. In the PCR, 60 Vbeta and 13 Jbeta primers were used. Profiled with immunoSEQ multiplex PCR; TCRdb holds only in-frame clones, not every one. Of approximately 150,000 clones listed, about three quarters are singletons. These data come from a study of cytomegalovirus exposure and HLA in healthy donors. Whole-study context: Samples from HLA-typed donors yielded about 85 million unique TCRs in an early data release. General study points: Later work found that TCR association rates differed between HLA loci; DRB1 had the most and HLA-C the fewest. One variant, a missense change in DCLRE1C, was linked in a later analysis to TCR beta V- and J-gene trimming.

The clonotype originates from a woman aged 25 to 45 in good health and CMV-seropositive. This chain uses TRBV15 with TRBJ2-7; TRBD2 is a possible D gene (5 bases). The sample taken for sequencing was PBMCs. DNA of the CDR3: TGTGCCACCAGCAGAGATCCCGGGGATTACGAGCAGTACTTC. Translation gives CATSRDPGDYEQYF.